This passage covers 2 T cell receptor beta chains from one sample sequenced in a study of shared clonotypes between healthy human individuals. Libraries were prepared by immunoSEQ multiplex PCR; TCRdb keeps only in-frame clonotypes and omits some of them. This table has about 670,000 clones, approximately 79% appearing once. Source material: memory CD4+ T cells sorted from blood. Subset of the sample: CD45RA-negative fraction. These receptors were obtained from a woman younger than 45 in good health.

The chain has TRBV27 and TRBJ1-2, with TRBD1 as a possible D gene (5 bases). The germline CDR1 and CDR2 sequences are MNHEY and SMNVEV (reference sequence). The V gene lost 3 bases and the J gene lost 3 bases, with 8 bases spanning the gap. This CDR3 is built from 13 residues. CDR3 in amino acids: CASSLKGDYGYTF. DNA of the CDR3: TGTGCCAGCAGTTTGAAAGGGGACTATGGCTACACCTTC.

As regards this clone: The same CDR3 also results from other DNA sequences found in this sample. The V call is TRBV13, the J call TRBJ2-3; 7 bases agree with TRBD2. The CDR3 covers 14 residues. With V trimmed by 4 bases and J by 0 bases, 1 base remained unmatched. Germline V gene lookup returns CDR1 PRHDT and CDR2 FYEKMQ (reference sequence). The DNA of the CDR3 is TGTGCCAGCAGCTCTAGCGGTAGCACAGATACGCAGTATTTT. The encoded protein is CASSSSGSTDTQYF.